Sequencing of this TCR beta chain was carried out in a study of a mutant IDH1 vaccine in newly diagnosed glioma. Looking at the study overall: The study gave patients eight vaccinations in weeks 1, 3, 5, 7, 11, 15, 19, 23. Standard pretreatment was either radiotherapy, temozolomide, or, for most, radiochemotherapy with temozolomide. General study findings and limits: Patients showed vaccine-induced immune responses at a rate of roughly 93%.

As regards this clone: The antigen is not known.

Germline trimming cut 1 base from V and 1 base from J; bases unmatched to any gene: 4. CDR3 size: 16 residues. The germline gives CDR1 MNHEY, CDR2 SMNVEV (reference sequence). Measured with immunoSEQ multiplex PCR; TCRdb has only the in-frame clones, and not every one. The sample carries some 52,000 clones, about 91% recorded once. Specified time point: week 11, during vaccination. Every single dose of the vaccine, 300 ug of mutant IDH1 20-mer peptide, came with topical imiquimod. This receptor was identified in a man aged 45-65 years with glioma. The specimen comprised PBMCs, sampled from a glioma patient whose treatment included an IDH1 peptide vaccine. The chain combines TRBV27 with TRBJ2-1; 7 positions match TRBD2. DNA for the CDR3: TGTGCCAGCAGTTTATTTGGCGGGGGATCCTACAATGAGCAGTTCTTC. This translates into CASSLFGGGSYNEQFF.